The 23 T cell receptor beta chains given below trace back to one sample, sequenced in a study of blood T cell repertoires in COVID-19. Repertoires were generated with immunoSEQ multiplex PCR, while TCRdb's copy carries only in-frame clones and drops some. The sample holds tens of thousands of clones, 75% to 90% seen once. Material for sequencing was peripheral blood. The receptors here all came from a man aged 55 to 70 with acute or convalescent COVID-19.

The count of this clone is one. The genes are TRBV10-3 and TRBJ2-1, with 11 positions matching TRBD2. The CDR3 totals 16 residues. Germline-derived CDR1 and CDR2 are ENHRY and SYGVKD. The J segment lost 5 bases and the V segment lost 10 bases, leaving 13 bases of the junction unmatched. This CDR3 is CATREVAGGSNNEQFF. CDR3 in DNA: TGTGCCACCCGGGAGGTAGCGGGAGGGTCGAACAATGAGCAGTTCTTC.

The V and J genes are TRBV24-1 and TRBJ2-7; D unclear. V gave up 5 bases and J gave up 7 bases, with 14 bases separating them. Germline-derived CDR1 and CDR2 are KGHDR and SFDVKD. The CDR3 runs to 13 residues. The CDR3 bases are TGTGCCACCAGTGCCGAGGCGTTTAGGGAGCAGTACTTC. It is translated as CATSAEAFREQYF.

CDR3 sequence (DNA): TGTGCCAGCAGTTACGTCACTAGCGGGAACTACGAGCAGTACTTC. As protein: CASSYVTSGNYEQYF. This chain uses TRBV6-2 or TRBV6-3 with TRBJ2-7, with 10 bases fitting TRBD2. The germline gives CDR1 MNHEY, CDR2 SVGEGT. The CDR3 is 15 amino acids. Germline trimming cut 2 bases from V and 3 bases from J; bases unmatched to any gene: 4.

The chain combines TRBV19 with TRBJ1-1, with 9 bases fitting TRBD1. The CDR3 has 15 residues. Germline-derived CDR1 and CDR2 are LNHDA and SQIVND (reference sequence). The V gene end was trimmed by 6 bases and the J gene end by 7 bases; junction bases not matched to a gene: 12. CDR3 in amino acids: CASRENRGRGGEAFF. In nucleotides, the CDR3 is TGTGCCAGTAGGGAAAACAGGGGGCGCGGTGGTGAAGCTTTCTTT.

The chain combines TRBV14 with TRBJ2-5, with 7 bases fitting TRBD1. The CDR3 runs to 17 residues. The V segment lost 0 bases and the J segment 2 bases; nucleotides outside the gene matches: 9. Germline CDR1 reads SGHDN; CDR2 reads FVKESK. For the CDR3, the DNA is TGTGCCAGCAGCCAAGATCTGACAGGGTTGTTACAAGAGACCCAGTACTTC. Encoded protein: CASSQDLTGLLQETQYF.

The chain has TRBV5-1 and TRBJ2-3, with TRBD2 matching over 10 bases. This CDR3 spans 15 amino acids. CDR1 and CDR2 (germline): SGHRS, YFSETQ. Unmatched junction bases numbered 14, after V lost 10 bases and J lost 6 bases. As DNA, the CDR3 is TGCGCCCCCCCCACTAGCGGGGTTTTGGGGGATACGCAGTATTTT. Translating gives CAPPTSGVLGDTQYF.

This rearrangement joins TRBV18 to TRBJ2-2; D might be TRBD1 (6 bases). Germline V gene sequence: CDR1 KGHSH, CDR2 LQKENI. V dropped 3 bases and J dropped 5 bases, with 13 bases sitting between them. The CDR3 loop spans 15 amino acids. The DNA for the CDR3 is TGTGCCAGCTCACCGTTACAGGGAAGGACCGGGGAGCTGTTTTTT. It encodes CASSPLQGRTGELFF.

The rearrangement links TRBV11-2 to TRBJ2-1, with D uncertain. CDR1 is SGHAT, CDR2 FQNNGV, per germline. V was shortened by 6 bases and J by 4 bases, with 16 bases between the two germline ends. This CDR3 contains 15 residues. CDR3 bases: TGTGCCAGCAGTGAAACCCTATCGGGTTACAATGAGCAGTTCTTC. Translation: CASSETLSGYNEQFF.

This sequence joins TRBV11-2 and TRBJ1-1; D is ambiguous. Between the trimmed V and J ends, which lost 5 bases and 1 base, there was a span of 20 bases. CDR1 and CDR2 (germline): SGHAT, FQNNGV. CDR3 length: 17 residues. The CDR3 DNA follows: TGTGCCAGCAGCCCCCGCGGTTCAAGAACTCCGAACACTGAAGCTTTCTTT. Amino acids: CASSPRGSRTPNTEAFF.

This chain uses TRBV7-2 with TRBJ2-5, with a weak D call TRBD2 (5 bases). The V gene lost 6 bases and the J gene lost 4 bases, with 18 bases spanning the gap. There are 15 residues in the CDR3. Per germline, CDR1 SGHTA and CDR2 FQGNSA. The DNA of the CDR3 is TGTGCCAGCAGGGGCGGGCCTAGCTCGGGAGAGACCCAGTACTTC. This codes for CASRGGPSSGETQYF. Using reference TRBV7-2 and TRBJ2-5 for the parts outside the CDR3, the full variable domain is GAGVSQSPSNKVTEKGKDVELRCDPISGHTALYWYRQSLGQGLEFLIYFQGNSAPDKSGLPSDRFSAERTGGSVSTLTIQRTQQEDSAVYLCASRGGPSSGETQYFGPGTRLLVL.

This sequence joins TRBV11-3 and TRBJ2-2, with 9 positions matching TRBD1. V trimming: 2 bases; J trimming: 6 bases; junction bases outside the gene matches: 13. Germline V gives CDR1 SGHNT, CDR2 YENEEA. The CDR3 covers 18 residues. CDR3 sequence: CASSLTSWGDRDAGELFF. The CDR3 DNA reads TGTGCCAGCAGCTTAACCAGCTGGGGGGACAGGGACGCCGGGGAGCTGTTTTTT.

V and J are TRBV10-1 and TRBJ2-1; 10 bases map to TRBD2. V gave up 6 bases and J gave up 7 bases; unmatched junction bases: 15. CDR1 is WNHNN, CDR2 SYGVQD, per germline (reference sequence). The CDR3 is 17 residues long. The CDR3 loop is CASSPGVAGGKGNEQFF. CDR3 in DNA: TGCGCCAGCAGCCCCGGGGTAGCGGGAGGAAAGGGGAATGAGCAGTTCTTC.

The rearrangement uses TRBV10-3 and TRBJ2-2, with D unresolved. This CDR3 spans 14 amino acids. Deletions cut 6 bases from V and 4 bases from J, with 12 bases between. Germline V gives CDR1 ENHRY, CDR2 SYGVKD. The CDR3 is CAISAEPVTGELFF. The CDR3 DNA sequence: TGTGCCATCAGCGCCGAGCCGGTCACCGGGGAGCTGTTTTTT.

The rearrangement links TRBV28 to TRBJ2-5; D possibly corresponds to TRBD1 (5 bases). The germline V gene has CDR1 MDHEN and CDR2 SYDVKM. This CDR3 is 15 amino acids long. V gave up 4 bases and J gave up 1 base, with 13 bases separating them. The CDR3 sequence: CASSSFRTSQETQYF. The CDR3 DNA reads TGTGCCAGCAGTTCCTTCCGGACAAGCCAAGAGACCCAGTACTTC.

The rearrangement links TRBV30 to TRBJ1-5; 7 nucleotides match TRBD1. Trimming took 0 bases from V and 10 from J; bases not matched to a gene: 12. Germline CDR1 GTSNPN, CDR2 SVGIG (reference sequence). CDR3 length equals 15 residues. The CDR3 loop reads CAWSVPGTAIGPQHF. The CDR3 DNA is TGTGCCTGGAGTGTACCCGGGACAGCAATCGGCCCCCAGCATTTT.

This chain connects TRBV7-3 to TRBJ2-1, with 10 bases matching TRBD2. The ends lost 4 bases at V and 9 bases at J; junction bases unmatched: 6. CDR3 length: 14 amino acids. Germline lookup yields CDR1 SGHTA and CDR2 FQGTGA. The CDR3 region is CASSSTLAGAEQFF. DNA for the CDR3: TGTGCCAGCAGCTCGACTCTAGCGGGAGCTGAGCAGTTCTTC.

The chain links TRBV18 to TRBJ1-1; no firm D call. The CDR3 length is 14 residues. The V gene's germline CDR1 is KGHSH and CDR2 LQKENI. V lost 6 bases to trimming and J lost 1 base, with 12 bases between them. CDR3 nucleotide sequence: TGTGCCAGCTCGTTATTGCGGGAGAACACTGAAGCTTTCTTT. Translated: CASSLLRENTEAFF.

This clone has just one count. The rearrangement joins TRBV11-2 to TRBJ2-3, with 8 positions matching TRBD1. There are 14 residues in the CDR3. The V and J ends lost 4 bases and 3 bases, in that order; junction bases with no gene match: 3. In germline, CDR1 is SGHAT, CDR2 FQNNGV. For the CDR3, the DNA is TGTGCCAGCAGCTACCGACAGGGGACAGATACGCAGTATTTT. Translated: CASSYRQGTDTQYF.

The chain couples TRBV6-5 to TRBJ2-1; D remains ambiguous. The V end was cut by 7 bases, the J end by 4 bases, with 11 bases between. Looked up from germline, CDR1 is MNHEY and CDR2 is SVGAGI. The CDR3 consists of 13 residues. The CDR3 region has the DNA TGTGCCAGCACTGGCAGGCCGTACAATGAGCAGTTCTTC. Translated: CASTGRPYNEQFF.

The chain employs TRBV5-5 and TRBJ2-3; 14 nucleotides align to TRBD2. CDR3 size: 17 residues. V trimming: 4 bases; J trimming: 4 bases; junction bases outside the gene matches: 8. Germline V gene sequence: CDR1 SGHKS, CDR2 YYEKEE (reference sequence). The CDR3 here is CASSPTSGRARADTQYF. CDR3 nucleotide sequence: TGTGCCAGCAGCCCGACTAGCGGGAGGGCCAGAGCAGATACGCAGTATTTT. The full variable domain, rest sourced from reference TRBV5-5 and TRBJ2-3, is DAGVTQSPTHLIKTRGQQVTLRCSPISGHKSVSWYQQVLGQGPQFIFQYYEKEERGRGNFPDRFSARQFPNYSSELNVNALLLGDSALYLCASSPTSGRARADTQYFGPGTRLTVL.

In DNA form, the CDR3 reads TGTGCCAGCTCACCACGTAACAGGGGATCTGGGGCCAACGTCCTGACTTTC. Protein product: CASSPRNRGSGANVLTF. This chain connects TRBV18 to TRBJ2-6; TRBD1 matches 7 bases. The J segment lost 1 base and the V segment lost 1 base, leaving 4 bases of the junction unmatched. Germline CDR1 is KGHSH and CDR2 is LQKENI. The CDR3 contains 17 residues.

The rearrangement links TRBV7-8 to TRBJ2-1, with 8 bases aligning to TRBD1. The CDR3 runs to 14 residues. Germline CDR1 reads SGHVS; CDR2 reads FQNEAQ. Losses at the gene ends were 5 bases for V and 7 bases for J; bases not matched to a gene: 7. CDR3 residues: CASSTRTGRNEQFF. CDR3 sequence (DNA): TGTGCCAGCAGCACCCGGACAGGGAGGAATGAGCAGTTCTTC.

V and J are TRBV28 and TRBJ1-2; TRBD1 aligns across 7 bases. This CDR3 has 13 amino acids. V shed 6 bases, J shed 8 bases, and the junction held 9 bases outside the gene matches. The germline V gene encodes CDR1 MDHEN and CDR2 SYDVKM. In nucleotides, the CDR3 is TGTGCCAGCAGGAGGGACAGCCGGTGGGGCTACACCTTC. Residues: CASRRDSRWGYTF.